These 16 T cell receptor beta chains originate from one sample sequenced in a study of blood T cell repertoires in COVID-19. Using immunoSEQ multiplex PCR, the repertoire was profiled, and TCRdb retains in-frame clones only, with some absent. The table records just over 300,000 clones, approximately 85% of them present only once. Sample: PBMCs or T cells enriched from blood (not recorded which). The origin of the receptors is a man aged 25 to 40 who had recovered from COVID-19.

The chain uses TRBV29-1 and TRBJ2-1; TRBD1 agrees at 12 bases. This CDR3 contains 18 residues. Unmatched junction bases numbered 14, after V lost 7 bases and J lost 1 base. The germline V gene encodes CDR1 SQVTM and CDR2 ANQGSEA. CDR3 in DNA: TGCAGCGCCTTGGGACAGGGGGCGCAAGTTGGGTCCTACAATGAGCAGTTCTTC. Protein: CSALGQGAQVGSYNEQFF.

As DNA, the CDR3 is TGTGCCTGGAGCCTCCTATCTGGGGCCAACGTCCTGACTTTC. Its protein is CAWSLLSGANVLTF. The chain is built from TRBV30 and TRBJ2-6; unclear D gene. This CDR3 is built from 14 residues. Trimming stripped 3 bases from V and 1 base from J, with 7 bases between. The V gene's germline CDR1 is GTSNPN and CDR2 SVGIG (reference sequence).

The V call is TRBV4-2, the J call TRBJ2-2; D is unclear. The V and J ends lost 0 bases and 4 bases respectively, with 3 bases between them. CDR1 and CDR2 (germline): LGHNA, YNFKEQ. This CDR3 contains 13 residues. CDR3 in DNA: TGTGCCAGCAGCCAAGATCGCACCGGGGAGCTGTTTTTT. Encoded protein: CASSQDRTGELFF.

J is TRBJ1-5 and V is TRBV7-2, with 8 positions matching TRBD1. The junction had 3 bases not matched to a gene; V was cut back by 1 base and J by 7 bases. The CDR3 has 14 residues. Germline loops: CDR1 SGHTA, CDR2 FQGNSA. The CDR3 DNA reads as TGTGCCAGCAGCTTAGGGACAGGGAACCAGCCCCAGCATTTT. Protein sequence: CASSLGTGNQPQHF.

This clone showed up just once. The rearrangement links TRBV18 to TRBJ2-1; tentatively, D is TRBD2 (6 bases). The CDR3 contains 14 residues. Germline V gene lookup returns CDR1 KGHSH and CDR2 LQKENI. V was clipped by 2 bases and J by 4 bases, with 9 bases between them. CDR3 in amino acids: CASSPAGLYNEQFF. DNA for the CDR3: TGTGCCAGCTCACCAGCGGGATTATACAATGAGCAGTTCTTC.

V is TRBV9 and J is TRBJ2-1; D call uncertain. The CDR3 has 17 amino acids. Germline CDR1 and CDR2: SGDLS and YYNGEE. V lost 1 base and J lost 0, with 14 bases in between. The CDR3 here is CASSVSFKTASYNEQFF. CDR3 bases: TGTGCCAGCAGCGTATCTTTCAAAACAGCCTCCTACAATGAGCAGTTCTTC.

The chain carries TRBV5-6 and TRBJ2-2, with a possible D match to TRBD1 (5 bases). Trimming stripped 3 bases from V and 0 bases from J, with 15 bases between. CDR3 length: 17 residues. In germline, CDR1 is SGHDT, CDR2 YYEEEE. This CDR3 reads CASSSLRQGTNTGELFF. The CDR3 coding sequence is TGTGCCAGCAGCTCCCTGAGGCAGGGAACGAACACCGGGGAGCTGTTTTTT.

The gene calls are TRBV15 and TRBJ1-3; no definite D call. This CDR3 is 17 amino acids long. Trimming took off 1 base at V and 1 base at J, with 14 bases between the two ends. Germline V CDR1 and CDR2: LNHNV, YYDKDF (reference sequence). CDR3 amino acids: CATSRVRQTSSGNTIYF. Here the CDR3 DNA reads TGTGCCACCAGCAGAGTGAGGCAGACCTCTTCTGGAAACACCATATATTTT.

The chain employs TRBV5-6 and TRBJ1-3; 8 nucleotides match TRBD1. V gave up 2 bases and J gave up 0 bases; unmatched junction bases: 7. The length of the CDR3 is 17 residues. Germline V gives CDR1 SGHDT, CDR2 YYEEEE. The CDR3 reads CASSLKDRDFSGNTIYF. As DNA, the CDR3 is TGTGCCAGCAGCTTAAAGGACAGGGACTTCTCTGGAAACACCATATATTTT.

This clone came up many times. The chain combines TRBV19 with TRBJ1-6; D unresolved. This CDR3 contains 14 residues. Trimming took off 8 bases at V and 9 bases at J, with 17 bases between the two ends. CDR1 and CDR2 (germline): LNHDA, SQIVND (reference sequence). The DNA for the CDR3 is TGTGCCAGTTGCTCCACTGGAGGAGGTTCACCCCTCCACTTT. It specifies CASCSTGGGSPLHF.

The chain has TRBV5-8 and TRBJ2-1; 9 bases are shared with TRBD2. With V trimmed by 0 bases and J by 8 bases, 6 bases remained unmatched. Germline V gene sequence: CDR1 SGHTS, CDR2 YDEGEE. The CDR3 spans 15 residues. CDR3 coding DNA: TGTGCCAGCAGCTTGGGAGCGGGGGGTTACTATGAGCAGTTCTTC. It encodes CASSLGAGGYYEQFF.

Regarding this clone: This same CDR3 is encoded by further DNA sequences in the sample. J is TRBJ1-2 and V is TRBV5-1; 11 positions match TRBD1. The junction had 1 base not matched to a gene; V was cut back by 3 bases and J by 6 bases. This CDR3 is 13 amino acids long. Germline-derived CDR1 and CDR2 are SGHRS and YFSETQ. DNA of the CDR3: TGCGCCAGCAGCTGGGGACAGGGGGATGGCTACACCTTC. Its translation: CASSWGQGDGYTF. The complete variable domain, with remaining parts taken from reference TRBV5-1 and TRBJ1-2, reads KAGVTQTPRYLIKTRGQQVTLSCSPISGHRSVSWYQQTPGQGLQFLFEYFSETQRNKGNFPGRFSGRQFSNSRSEMNVSTLELGDSALYLCASSWGQGDGYTFGSGTRLTVV.

The V and J genes are TRBV19 and TRBJ1-6, with 8 bases lining up with TRBD1. V was pared by 4 bases and J by 7 bases, with 6 bases of the junction left unmatched. The CDR3 has 15 residues. From germline, CDR1 is LNHDA and CDR2 SQIVND (reference sequence). CDR3 coding DNA: TGTGCCAGTAGTAGGGGACAGGAGCAGAATTCACCCCTCCACTTT. Translation: CASSRGQEQNSPLHF.

This clone appeared a few times. The chain has TRBV9 and TRBJ1-4; weak D call: TRBD1 (5 bases). The V gene lost 0 bases and the J gene lost 0 bases, with 9 bases spanning the gap. The CDR3 runs 16 residues. Looked up from germline, CDR1 is SGDLS and CDR2 is YYNGEE. CDR3: CASSVAPGATNEKLFF. CDR3 bases: TGTGCCAGCAGCGTAGCCCCGGGGGCAACTAATGAAAAACTGTTTTTT. The variable domain in full, completed from reference TRBV9 and TRBJ1-4, reads DSGVTQTPKHLITATGQRVTLRCSPRSGDLSVYWYQQSLDQGLQFLIQYYNGEERAKGNILERFSAQQFPDLHSELNLSSLELGDSALYFCASSVAPGATNEKLFFGSGTQLSVL.

This sequence joins TRBV24-1 and TRBJ1-6, with D tentatively TRBD1 (6 bases). Germline V lookup: CDR1 KGHDR, CDR2 SFDVKD. V lost 4 bases, J lost 7 bases, and 19 bases lay in between. This CDR3 contains 17 residues. Written as DNA, the CDR3 is TGTGCCACCAGTGAATCATCAGGGGTAAGTGAGAATTCACCCCTCCACTTT. The encoded protein is CATSESSGVSENSPLHF.

This clone appeared a single time. V gene TRBV2 combines with J gene TRBJ2-2; 8 nucleotides align to TRBD2. This CDR3 comprises 13 residues. V trimming: 10 bases; J trimming: 4 bases; junction bases outside the gene matches: 5. Germline lookup yields CDR1 SNHLY and CDR2 FYNNEI. The CDR3 nucleotides read TGTGCCACGGGACTAGACCTCACCGGGGAGCTGTTTTTT. It translates to CATGLDLTGELFF.